These 7 T cell receptor beta chains were sequenced from one sample in a study of PD-L1 blockade in urothelial cancer. Repertoires were generated with immunoSEQ multiplex PCR, while TCRdb's copy carries only in-frame clones and drops some. The sample lists about 84,000 clones, around nine tenths occurring once. The sample consisted of PBMCs, taken around atezolizumab (anti-PD-L1) treatment. These receptors originate from a man aged 55 to 70 with urothelial cancer.

This chain uses TRBV7-6 with TRBJ2-6, with a possible D match to TRBD1 (5 bases). The CDR3 spans 18 residues. In germline, CDR1 is SGHVS, CDR2 FNYEAQ. Trimming left V 3 bases short and J 0 bases short, with 15 bases between. The CDR3 region has the DNA TGTGCCAGCAGCTTCAATATCAGGGTGGGCTCTGGGGCCAACGTCCTGACTTTC. It yields the protein CASSFNIRVGSGANVLTF.

This clone showed up just a few times. The CDR3 region is CAWSVPGATPAFF. In nucleotides, the CDR3 is TGTGCCTGGAGTGTACCAGGGGCCACACCGGCTTTCTTT. This rearrangement joins TRBV30 to TRBJ1-1, with D possibly matching TRBD1 (6 bases). V lost 0 bases and J lost 11, with 16 bases in between. CDR1 and CDR2 from the germline V gene are GTSNPN and SVGIG (reference sequence). The CDR3 is made up of 13 amino acids.

The V and J genes are TRBV30 and TRBJ2-2; tentative D call: TRBD1 (6 bases). Trimming stripped 8 bases from V and 0 bases from J, with 10 bases between. CDR1 is GTSNPN and CDR2 is SVGIG in the germline V gene (reference sequence). The CDR3 is 13 residues long. The CDR3 region is CARRTANTGELFF. CDR3 in DNA: TGTGCCCGCCGGACAGCGAACACCGGGGAGCTGTTTTTT. The full variable domain, in which reference TRBV30 and TRBJ2-2 provide the parts outside the CDR3, is SQTIHQWPATLVQPVGSPLSLECTVEGTSNPNLYWYRQAAGRGLQLLFYSVGIGQISSEVPQNLSASRPQDRQFILSSKKLLLSDSGFYLCARRTANTGELFFGEGSRLTVL.

CDR3 in DNA: TGTGCCAGCAGAACGGACAGGTTTTATGGCTACACCTTC. As protein: CASRTDRFYGYTF. This sequence joins TRBV6-5 and TRBJ1-2, with 7 bases lining up with TRBD1. Germline-derived CDR1 and CDR2 are MNHEY and SVGAGI. This CDR3 region has 13 residues. With V trimmed by 6 bases and J by 5 bases, 6 bases remained unmatched.

In this sample, this clone turned up a few times. The rearrangement links TRBV19 to TRBJ2-5; possible D gene TRBD1, 6 bases. The germline V and J ends were trimmed by 6 bases and 5 bases, with 10 bases remaining between them. The germline V gene has CDR1 LNHDA and CDR2 SQIVND (reference sequence). This CDR3 has 12 amino acids. The CDR3 bases are TGTGCCAGTAGCCAGGGGTGGGAGACCCAGTACTTC. Translating gives CASSQGWETQYF.

V is TRBV5-6 and J is TRBJ1-3; maybe TRBD1 (5 bases). The germline CDR1 and CDR2 sequences are SGHDT and YYEEEE. This CDR3 has 12 residues. Trimming removed 1 base from V and 9 bases from J, with 8 bases in between. The CDR3 protein is CASSLRGSTIYF. For the CDR3, the DNA is TGTGCCAGCAGCTTGCGGGGGAGCACCATATATTTT.

The gene calls are TRBV9 and TRBJ2-5; TRBD1 agrees at 7 bases. The CDR3 has 16 residues. Looked up from germline, CDR1 is SGDLS and CDR2 is YYNGEE. With 0 bases clipped from V and 2 bases from J, the junction kept 7 bases outside the gene matches. CDR3 in DNA: TGTGCCAGCAGCGTAGGGGTACGGGACAGACAAGAGACCCAGTACTTC. The encoded protein is CASSVGVRDRQETQYF.